This T cell receptor beta chain was identified during a study of T cell repertoires in cytomegalovirus infection (dated by TCRdb to about 2019). At the level of the whole study: Donor HLA type was relevant to the analysis, as public TCR beta signatures indicated carriage of CMV infection together with the matching HLA type.

Reading the germline V gene gives CDR1 SGHVS and CDR2 FQNEAQ. V is cut back by 1 base and J by 5 bases, with 2 bases in the junction unmatched. Measured from the cysteine to the phenylalanine, the CDR3 is 14 residues long. The DNA shown is the 42-base CDR3, in frame from base 1. This clonotype was observed at least ten times. What antigen it recognizes has not been identified. No base-level quality is on record; no much larger clone is a single base apart. Sequencing took place on an Illumina HiSeq 1500. The public reads were run again by TCRdb, first through fastp at Q25 and then through MiXCR, and only productive beta chains were kept. Each CDR3 protein appears once, grouped with its most common genes and DNA. The sample table holds 200,000 to 300,000 distinct CDR3 sequences, of which about an eighth were seen once. 7% to 9.5% of the sample is taken by the ten largest. The paper's findings and limits, for the study overall: The ex vivo response was dominated by HLA-C-restricted CMV-specific TCR beta clonotypes, and the single most frequent clonotype in two of eight donors was supplied by these HLA-C-restricted clonotypes. In both this cohort and an independent roughly 330-donor cohort, the cumulative frequency of public TCR beta family members distinguished carriers of CMV infection plus the relevant HLA type.

The rearranged segments are TRBV7-8 and TRBJ2-1; 7 bases in the junction line up with TRBD2. The TCR comes from a human donor in good health (CMV status not recorded). Some clones in this sample may be carry-over from other donors' samples. Sequencing used PBMCs. Here the CDR3 is given as CASSLGRGNNEQFF. The DNA reads TGTGCCAGCAGCTTAGGGCGGGGGAACAATGAGCAGTTCTTC.